Following are 17 T cell receptor beta chains from one sample sequenced in a study of diagnostic markers for celiac disease. TCRdb re-called the reads and catalogs CDR3 proteins one per entry, DNA excluded. The sample has about 2,000 distinct CDR3 sequences. The sequenced sample consisted of either unsorted cells or a sorted T cell fraction (not recorded which). The receptors derive from a human donor. This table probably holds off-target reads from a library built for another chain.

V is TRBV7-9 and J is TRBJ1-1. The CDR3 contains 14 residues. Germline V gene data show CDR1 as SEHNR and CDR2 as FQNEAQ (reference sequence). Here the CDR3 reads CASSPQNENTEAFF.

Its frequency marks this clonotype as large. The genes are TRBV30 and TRBJ2-1; TCRdb designates TRBD1, a call that cannot be tested without DNA. The germline CDR1 and CDR2 sequences are GTSNPN and SVGIG (reference sequence). The CDR3 length is 14 residues. The CDR3 is CAWSDRVPYNEQFF.

This clonotype ranks as medium-sized in terms of frequency. The rearrangement joins TRBV18 to TRBJ2-2. The CDR3 runs 13 residues. Germline V gives CDR1 KGHSH, CDR2 LQKENI. CDR3 amino acids: CASSPDLTGELFF.

The chain couples TRBV7-3 to TRBJ2-3; TCRdb's assignment of TRBD1 cannot be checked, as there is no DNA. The CDR3 contains 15 residues. The germline V gene has CDR1 SGHTA and CDR2 FQGTGA. This chain's CDR3 is CASSHSGGDADTQYF.

The rearrangement joins TRBV19 to TRBJ2-3; TCRdb proposes TRBD2, but this gene call is untestable without DNA. CDR3 length equals 14 residues. The germline V gene has CDR1 LNHDA and CDR2 SQIVND (reference sequence). CDR3 region: CASSIKADTDTQYF. The full variable domain, its missing parts supplied by reference TRBV19 and TRBJ2-3, is DGGITQSPKYLFRKEGQNVTLSCEQNLNHDAMYWYRQDPGQGLRLIYYSQIVNDFQKGDIAEGYSVSREKKESFPLTVTSAQKNPTAFYLCASSIKADTDTQYFGPGTRLTVL.

The rearrangement joins TRBV12-3 or TRBV12-4 to TRBJ2-5. The CDR3 has 13 amino acids. CDR3 residues: CASRKRRWETQYF.

The chain employs TRBV29-1 and TRBJ2-4; TCRdb outputs TRBD2, but without DNA this stays unchecked. The CDR3 spans 12 residues. CDR1 and CDR2 (germline): SQVTM, ANQGSEA. This CDR3 is CSVGLAGNIQYF.

The genes are TRBV19 and TRBJ1-1. Germline V gene sequence: CDR1 LNHDA, CDR2 SQIVND (reference sequence). The CDR3 consists of 13 residues. CDR3 sequence reads: CASSVYMNTEAFF. The variable domain in full, with the rest retrieved from reference TRBV19 and TRBJ1-1, is DGGITQSPKYLFRKEGQNVTLSCEQNLNHDAMYWYRQDPGQGLRLIYYSQIVNDFQKGDIAEGYSVSREKKESFPLTVTSAQKNPTAFYLCASSVYMNTEAFFGQGTRLTVV.

This clonotype counts as large by frequency. V gene TRBV28 combines with J gene TRBJ2-7; no DNA is available, so the TRBD1 call from TCRdb remains unchecked. This CDR3 contains 14 residues. Per the germline V gene, CDR1 is MDHEN and CDR2 is SYDVKM. The CDR3 sequence: CAGADRGGEYEQYF.

The chain recombines TRBV4-1 with TRBJ2-1; checking the TCRdb D call of TRBD2 is not possible without DNA. Germline CDR1 reads MGHRA; CDR2 reads YSYEKL. The CDR3 runs to 17 residues. CDR3 region: CASSRTRGGQSYNEQFF.

The rearrangement uses TRBV21-1 and TRBJ2-1; as DNA is missing, the TRBD2 call by TCRdb cannot be tested. TRBV21-1 is reported as a pseudogene. This CDR3 is 18 amino acids long. The chain's CDR3 is CASSKEEGEPPSYNEQFF.

The CDR3 here is CASRQNWASGSDTQYF. This chain links TRBV6-5 with TRBJ2-3; checking the TCRdb D call of TRBD2 is not possible without DNA. Germline V gives CDR1 MNHEY, CDR2 SVGAGI. The CDR3 totals 16 residues.

CDR3 protein: CASRGQGAGNSPLHF. The chain joins TRBV28 to TRBJ1-6; no DNA is available, so the TRBD1 call from TCRdb remains unchecked. In germline, CDR1 is MDHEN, CDR2 SYDVKM. The CDR3 spans 15 residues.

Judged by frequency, this clonotype is large. The gene calls are TRBV5-1 and TRBJ2-3; as DNA is missing, the TRBD1 call by TCRdb cannot be tested. The germline gives CDR1 SGHRS, CDR2 YFSETQ. The CDR3 consists of 15 residues. CDR3: CASGRDRGGSETQYF.

The chain joins TRBV12-3 or TRBV12-4 to TRBJ1-2; TCRdb names TRBD1, which stays unverified in the absence of DNA. CDR3 length: 14 amino acids. The CDR3 is CASTPAVTNYGYTF.

The chain combines TRBV23-1 with TRBJ2-2; the D gene TCRdb calls, TRBD1, cannot be checked with no DNA. TRBV23-1 is placed among ORFs of uncertain function. CDR3 size: 16 residues. The CDR3: CASSHHQVIVPGELFF.

V gene TRBV20-1 combines with J gene TRBJ2-4; TCRdb outputs TRBD2, but without DNA this stays unchecked. The germline gives CDR1 DFQATT, CDR2 SNEGSKA (reference sequence). This CDR3 has 15 amino acids. CDR3 protein: CSARKQGRGKNIQYF.